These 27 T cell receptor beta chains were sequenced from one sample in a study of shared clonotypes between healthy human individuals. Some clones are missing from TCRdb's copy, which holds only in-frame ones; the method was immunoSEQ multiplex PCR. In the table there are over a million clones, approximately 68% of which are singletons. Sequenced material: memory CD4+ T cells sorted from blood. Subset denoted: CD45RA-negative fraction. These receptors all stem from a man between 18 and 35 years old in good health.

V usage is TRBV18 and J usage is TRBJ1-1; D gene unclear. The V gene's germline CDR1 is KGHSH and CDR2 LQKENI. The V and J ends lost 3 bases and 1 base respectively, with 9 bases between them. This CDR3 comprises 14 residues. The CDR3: CASSPSATNTEAFF. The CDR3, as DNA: TGTGCCAGCTCACCGTCGGCAACGAACACTGAAGCTTTCTTT. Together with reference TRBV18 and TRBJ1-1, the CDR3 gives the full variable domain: NAGVMQNPRHLVRRRGQEARLRCSPMKGHSHVYWYRQLPEEGLKFMVYLQKENIIDESGMPKERFSAEFPKEGPSILRIQQVVRGDSAAYFCASSPSATNTEAFFGQGTRLTVV.

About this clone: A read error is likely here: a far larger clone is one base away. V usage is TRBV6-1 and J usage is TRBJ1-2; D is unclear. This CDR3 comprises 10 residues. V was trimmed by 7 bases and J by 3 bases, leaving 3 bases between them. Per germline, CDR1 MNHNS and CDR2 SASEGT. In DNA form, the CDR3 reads TGTGCCAGCAAGGACTATGGCTACACCTTC. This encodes CASKDYGYTF.

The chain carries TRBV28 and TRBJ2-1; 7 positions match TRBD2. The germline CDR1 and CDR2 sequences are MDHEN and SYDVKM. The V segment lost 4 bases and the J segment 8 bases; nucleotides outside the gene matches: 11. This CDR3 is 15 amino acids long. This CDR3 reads CASSSGGRGSDEQFF. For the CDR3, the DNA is TGTGCCAGCAGTTCGGGGGGACGGGGTAGCGATGAGCAGTTCTTC.

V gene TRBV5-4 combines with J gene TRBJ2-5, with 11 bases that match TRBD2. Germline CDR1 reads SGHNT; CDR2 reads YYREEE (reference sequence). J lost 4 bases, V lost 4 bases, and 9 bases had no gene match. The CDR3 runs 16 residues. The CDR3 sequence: CASSPGLLAGVETQYF. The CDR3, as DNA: TGTGCCAGCAGCCCCGGGTTACTAGCGGGAGTAGAGACCCAGTACTTC.

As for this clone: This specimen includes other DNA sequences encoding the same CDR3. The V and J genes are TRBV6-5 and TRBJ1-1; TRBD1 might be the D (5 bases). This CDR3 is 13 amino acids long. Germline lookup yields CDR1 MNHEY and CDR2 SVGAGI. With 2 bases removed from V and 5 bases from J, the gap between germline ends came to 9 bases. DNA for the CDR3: TGTGCCAGCAGTTACCGGGGGTCTACTGAAGCTTTCTTT. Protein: CASSYRGSTEAFF.

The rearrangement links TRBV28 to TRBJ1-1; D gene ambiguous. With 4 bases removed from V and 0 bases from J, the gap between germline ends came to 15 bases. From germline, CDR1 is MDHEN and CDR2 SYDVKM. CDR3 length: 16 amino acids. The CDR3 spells CASSSRIGVVNTEAFF. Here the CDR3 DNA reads TGTGCCAGCAGTTCACGAATTGGAGTGGTGAACACTGAAGCTTTCTTT.

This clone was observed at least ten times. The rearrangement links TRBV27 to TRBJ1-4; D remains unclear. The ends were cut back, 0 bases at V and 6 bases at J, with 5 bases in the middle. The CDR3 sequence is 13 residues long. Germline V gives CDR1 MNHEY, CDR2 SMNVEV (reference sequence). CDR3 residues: CASSLSRYEKLFF. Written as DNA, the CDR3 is TGTGCCAGCAGTTTATCCCGGTATGAAAAACTGTTTTTT. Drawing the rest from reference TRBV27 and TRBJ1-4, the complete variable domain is EAQVTQNPRYLITVTGKKLTVTCSQNMNHEYMSWYRQDPGLGLRQIYYSMNVEVTDKGDVPEGYKVSRKEKRNFPLILESPSPNQTSLYFCASSLSRYEKLFFGSGTQLSVL.

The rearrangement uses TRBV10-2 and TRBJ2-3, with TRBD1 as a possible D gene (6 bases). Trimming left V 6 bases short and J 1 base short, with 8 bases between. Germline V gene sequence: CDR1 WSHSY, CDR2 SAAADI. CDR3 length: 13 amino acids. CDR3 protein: CASRPGGTDTQYF. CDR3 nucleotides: TGCGCCAGCAGGCCAGGGGGCACAGATACGCAGTATTTT.

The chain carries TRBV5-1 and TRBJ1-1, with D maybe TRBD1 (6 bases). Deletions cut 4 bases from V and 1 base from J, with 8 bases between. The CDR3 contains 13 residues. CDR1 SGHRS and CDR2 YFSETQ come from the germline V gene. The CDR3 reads CASSRTENTEAFF. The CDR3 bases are TGCGCCAGCAGCAGGACAGAGAACACTGAAGCTTTCTTT. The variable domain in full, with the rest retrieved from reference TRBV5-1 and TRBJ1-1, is KAGVTQTPRYLIKTRGQQVTLSCSPISGHRSVSWYQQTPGQGLQFLFEYFSETQRNKGNFPGRFSGRQFSNSRSEMNVSTLELGDSALYLCASSRTENTEAFFGQGTRLTVV.

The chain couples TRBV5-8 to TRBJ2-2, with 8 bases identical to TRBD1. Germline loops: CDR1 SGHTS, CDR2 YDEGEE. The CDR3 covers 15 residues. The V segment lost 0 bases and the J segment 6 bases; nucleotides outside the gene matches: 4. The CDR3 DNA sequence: TGTGCCAGCAGCTTGGATGGCAGGGGGCCCGGGGAGCTGTTTTTT. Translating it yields CASSLDGRGPGELFF. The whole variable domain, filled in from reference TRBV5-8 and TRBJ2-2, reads EAGVTQSPTHLIKTRGQQATLRCSPISGHTSVYWYQQALGLGLQFLLWYDEGEERNRGNFPPRFSGRQFPNYSSELNVNALELEDSALYLCASSLDGRGPGELFFGEGSRLTVL.

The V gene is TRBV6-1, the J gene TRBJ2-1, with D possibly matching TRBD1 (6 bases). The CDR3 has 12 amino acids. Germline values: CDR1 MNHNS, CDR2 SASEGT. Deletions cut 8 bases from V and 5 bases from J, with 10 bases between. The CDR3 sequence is CASGQTHNEQFF. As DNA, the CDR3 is TGTGCCAGCGGACAGACGCACAATGAGCAGTTCTTC.

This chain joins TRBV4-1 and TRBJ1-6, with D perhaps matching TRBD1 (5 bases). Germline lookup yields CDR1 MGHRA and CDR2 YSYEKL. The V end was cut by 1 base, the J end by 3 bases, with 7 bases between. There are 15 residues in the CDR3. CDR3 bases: TGCGCCAGCAGCCAAGGACAGTACTATAATTCACCCCTCCACTTT. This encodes CASSQGQYYNSPLHF.

The DNA for the CDR3 is TGTGCCAGCAGCTTGTTAGCGGAGACCCAGTACTTC. As protein: CASSLLAETQYF. This chain links TRBV5-8 with TRBJ2-5; D might be TRBD2 (5 bases). V was cut by 1 base and J by 5 bases, with 6 bases left in between. CDR1 is SGHTS and CDR2 is YDEGEE in the germline V gene. The CDR3 contains 12 residues.

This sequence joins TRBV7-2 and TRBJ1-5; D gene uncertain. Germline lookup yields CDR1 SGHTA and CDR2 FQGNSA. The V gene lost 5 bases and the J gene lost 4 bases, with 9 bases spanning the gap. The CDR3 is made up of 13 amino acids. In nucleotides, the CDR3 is TGTGCCAGCAGCCGAAGTACGAATCAGCCCCAGCATTTT. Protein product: CASSRSTNQPQHF.

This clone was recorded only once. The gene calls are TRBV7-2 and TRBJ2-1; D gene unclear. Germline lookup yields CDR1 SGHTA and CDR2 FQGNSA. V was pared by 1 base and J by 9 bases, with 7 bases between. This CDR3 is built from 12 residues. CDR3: CASSLGRSEQFF. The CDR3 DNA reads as TGTGCCAGCAGCTTAGGAAGGTCTGAGCAGTTCTTC.

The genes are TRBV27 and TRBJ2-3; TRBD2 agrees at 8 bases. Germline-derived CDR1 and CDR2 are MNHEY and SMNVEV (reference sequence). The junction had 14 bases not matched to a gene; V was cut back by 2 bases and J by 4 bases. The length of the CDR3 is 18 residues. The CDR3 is CASSLRAKRERVADTQYF. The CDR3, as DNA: TGTGCCAGCAGTTTACGGGCTAAGCGGGAGAGGGTGGCAGATACGCAGTATTTT.

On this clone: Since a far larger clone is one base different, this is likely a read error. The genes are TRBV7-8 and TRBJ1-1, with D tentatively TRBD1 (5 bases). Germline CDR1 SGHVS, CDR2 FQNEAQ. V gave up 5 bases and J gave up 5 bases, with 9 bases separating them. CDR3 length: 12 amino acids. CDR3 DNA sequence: TGTGCCAGCAGCCTCAGGGTTACTGAAGCTTTCTTT. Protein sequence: CASSLRVTEAFF.

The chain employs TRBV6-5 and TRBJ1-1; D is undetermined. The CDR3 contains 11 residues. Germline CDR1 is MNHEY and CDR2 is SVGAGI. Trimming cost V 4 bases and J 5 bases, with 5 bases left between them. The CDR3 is CASSLSTEAFF. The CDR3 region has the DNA TGTGCCAGCAGTTTAAGTACTGAAGCTTTCTTT.

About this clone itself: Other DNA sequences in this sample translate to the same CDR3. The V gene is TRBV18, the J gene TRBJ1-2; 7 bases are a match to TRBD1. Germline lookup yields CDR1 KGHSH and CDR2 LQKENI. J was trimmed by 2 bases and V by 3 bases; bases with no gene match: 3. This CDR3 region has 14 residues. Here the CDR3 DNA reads TGTGCCAGCTCACCGGGACAGAGCAACTATGGCTACACCTTC. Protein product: CASSPGQSNYGYTF.

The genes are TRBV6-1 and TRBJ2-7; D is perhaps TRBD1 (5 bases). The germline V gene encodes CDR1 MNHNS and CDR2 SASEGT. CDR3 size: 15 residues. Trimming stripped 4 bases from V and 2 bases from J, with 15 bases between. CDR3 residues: CASSAGGRATYEQYF. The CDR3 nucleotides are TGTGCCAGCAGTGCTGGTGGCAGGGCAACCTACGAGCAGTACTTC.

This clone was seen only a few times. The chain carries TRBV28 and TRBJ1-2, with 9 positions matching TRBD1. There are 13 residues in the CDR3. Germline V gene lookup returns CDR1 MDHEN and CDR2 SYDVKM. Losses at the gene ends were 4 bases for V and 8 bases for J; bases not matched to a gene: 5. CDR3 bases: TGTGCCAGCAGTTCCGGGACAGGGAACGGCTACACCTTC. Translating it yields CASSSGTGNGYTF.

The CDR3 protein is CASTPQGGNQPQHF. CDR3 coding DNA: TGTGCCAGCACACCACAGGGTGGCAATCAGCCCCAGCATTTT. This sequence joins TRBV2 and TRBJ1-5; D may be TRBD1 (6 bases). CDR1 SNHLY and CDR2 FYNNEI come from the germline V gene. Trimming took off 7 bases at V and 2 bases at J, with 12 bases between the two ends. This CDR3 contains 14 residues.

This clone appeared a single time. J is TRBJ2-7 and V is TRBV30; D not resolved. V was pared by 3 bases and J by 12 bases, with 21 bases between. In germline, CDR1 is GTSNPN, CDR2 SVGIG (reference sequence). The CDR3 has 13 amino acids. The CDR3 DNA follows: TGTGCCTGGAGACCCCGGACGGGCGTTAGTATGTACTTC. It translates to CAWRPRTGVSMYF.

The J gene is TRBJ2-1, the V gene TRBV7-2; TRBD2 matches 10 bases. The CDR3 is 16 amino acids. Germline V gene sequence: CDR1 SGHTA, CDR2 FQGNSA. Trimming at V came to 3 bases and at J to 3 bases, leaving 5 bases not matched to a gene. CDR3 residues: CASSLALAGVYNEQFF. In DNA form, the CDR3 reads TGTGCCAGCAGCTTGGCCCTAGCGGGAGTCTACAATGAGCAGTTCTTC.

The CDR3 sequence: CASSLNPLATDTQYF. The CDR3 DNA sequence: TGTGCCAGCAGCTTAAACCCCCTAGCCACAGATACGCAGTATTTT. The chain joins TRBV7-2 to TRBJ2-3; maybe TRBD2 (5 bases). This CDR3 spans 15 amino acids. Deletions cut 2 bases from V and 2 bases from J, with 11 bases between. Germline V gene data show CDR1 as SGHTA and CDR2 as FQGNSA.

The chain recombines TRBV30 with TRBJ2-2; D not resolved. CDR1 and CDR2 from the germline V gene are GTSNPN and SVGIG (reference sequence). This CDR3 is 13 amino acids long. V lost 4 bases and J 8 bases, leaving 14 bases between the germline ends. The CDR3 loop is CAWKAVKWGELFF. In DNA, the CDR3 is TGTGCCTGGAAGGCGGTAAAGTGGGGGGAGCTGTTTTTT.

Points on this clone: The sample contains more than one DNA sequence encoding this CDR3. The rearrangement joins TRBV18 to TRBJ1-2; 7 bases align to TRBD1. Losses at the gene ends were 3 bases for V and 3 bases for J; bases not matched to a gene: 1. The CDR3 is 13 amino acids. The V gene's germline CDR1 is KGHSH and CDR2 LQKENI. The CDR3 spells CASSPGTDYGYTF. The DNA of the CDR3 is TGTGCCAGCTCACCCGGGACAGACTATGGCTACACCTTC.